This T cell receptor (beta chain) was captured by sequencing in a study of cytomegalovirus exposure and HLA in healthy donors. There were likely unrecorded immune exposures, though donors were nominally healthy when sampled. In the PCR, 60 Vbeta and 13 Jbeta primers were used. Only in-frame clones appear in the TCRdb table, and some are missing; sequencing was by immunoSEQ multiplex PCR. The sample lists 150,000 to 200,000 clones; roughly 80% were seen once. Study-wide points: The study labeled about 160 TCR beta chains cytomegalovirus-associated. TCR beta V segments were, for the most part, productive about 87% or about 30% of the time in an earlier analysis. A missense DCLRE1C variant was associated with V- and J-gene trimming of TCR beta chains in a later analysis, and an independent cohort replicated the association.

Between the trimmed V and J ends, which lost 3 bases and 4 bases, there was a span of 10 bases. This CDR3 has 14 amino acids. In germline, CDR1 is MDHEN, CDR2 SYDVKM. Points on this clone: Its antigen remains unknown.

Specimen: PBMCs. V usage is TRBV28 and J usage is TRBJ1-3; D unclear. This TCR was recovered from a girl under 10 years old in good health and CMV-seropositive. The CDR3 DNA follows: TGTGCCAGCAGTTTGGTTAGCCACGGAAACACCATATATTTT. Protein product: CASSLVSHGNTIYF.